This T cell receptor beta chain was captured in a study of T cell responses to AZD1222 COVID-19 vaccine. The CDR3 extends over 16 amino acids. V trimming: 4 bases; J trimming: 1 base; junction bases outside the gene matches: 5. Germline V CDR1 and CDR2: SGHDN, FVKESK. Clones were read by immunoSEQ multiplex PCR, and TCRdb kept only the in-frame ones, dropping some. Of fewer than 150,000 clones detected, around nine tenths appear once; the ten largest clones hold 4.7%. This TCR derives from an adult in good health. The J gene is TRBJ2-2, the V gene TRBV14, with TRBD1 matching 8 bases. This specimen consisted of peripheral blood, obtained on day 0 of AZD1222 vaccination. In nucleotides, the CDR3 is TGTGCCAGCAGCCCCTCGGACAGGGTGAACACCGGGGAGCTGTTTTTT. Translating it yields CASSPSDRVNTGELFF.